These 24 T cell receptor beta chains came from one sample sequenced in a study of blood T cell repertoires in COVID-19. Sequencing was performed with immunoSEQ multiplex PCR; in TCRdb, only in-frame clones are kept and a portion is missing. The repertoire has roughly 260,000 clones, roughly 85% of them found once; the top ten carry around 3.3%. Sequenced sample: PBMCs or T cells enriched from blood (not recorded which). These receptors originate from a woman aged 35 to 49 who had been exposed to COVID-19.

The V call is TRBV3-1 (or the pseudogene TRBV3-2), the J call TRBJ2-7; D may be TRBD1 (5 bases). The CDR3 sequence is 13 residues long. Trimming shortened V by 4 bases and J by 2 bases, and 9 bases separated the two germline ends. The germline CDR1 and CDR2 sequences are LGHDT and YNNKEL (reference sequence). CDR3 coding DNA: TGTGCCAGCAGCCGACAGTGGGCCTACGAGCAGTACTTC. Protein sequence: CASSRQWAYEQYF.

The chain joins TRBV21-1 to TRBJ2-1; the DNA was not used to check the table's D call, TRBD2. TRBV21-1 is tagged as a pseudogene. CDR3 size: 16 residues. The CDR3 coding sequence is TGTGCCAGCAGCAAACTTGAGCGGGGGGACTACAATGAGCAGTTCTTC. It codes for CASSKLERGDYNEQFF.

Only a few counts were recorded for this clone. This CDR3 reads CASSRGATTGAISYEQYF. CDR3 nucleotide sequence: TGTGCCAGCTCACGAGGGGCAACAACAGGGGCGATAAGCTACGAGCAGTACTTC. The rearrangement uses TRBV18 and TRBJ2-7; 7 bases map to TRBD1. V gave up 4 bases and J gave up 3 bases; unmatched junction bases: 18. The CDR3 covers 18 residues. Germline loops: CDR1 KGHSH, CDR2 LQKENI.

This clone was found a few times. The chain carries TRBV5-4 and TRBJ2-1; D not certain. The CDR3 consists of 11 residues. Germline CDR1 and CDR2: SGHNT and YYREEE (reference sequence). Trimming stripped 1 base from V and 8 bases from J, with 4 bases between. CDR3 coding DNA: TGTGCCAGCAGCTTGTATCATGAGCAGTTCTTC. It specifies CASSLYHEQFF.

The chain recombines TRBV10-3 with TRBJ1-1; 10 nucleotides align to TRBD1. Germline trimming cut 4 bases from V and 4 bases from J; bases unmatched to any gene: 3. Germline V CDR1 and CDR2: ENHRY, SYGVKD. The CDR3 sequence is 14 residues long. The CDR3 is CAISGQGAFTEAFF. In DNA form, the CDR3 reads TGTGCCATCAGTGGACAGGGGGCTTTCACTGAAGCTTTCTTT.

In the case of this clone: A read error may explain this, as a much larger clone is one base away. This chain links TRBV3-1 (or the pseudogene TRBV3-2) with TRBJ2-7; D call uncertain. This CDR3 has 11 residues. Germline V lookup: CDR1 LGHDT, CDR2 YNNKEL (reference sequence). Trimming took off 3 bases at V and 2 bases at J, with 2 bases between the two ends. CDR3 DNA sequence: TGTGCCAGCAGCCACACCTACGAGCAGTACTTC. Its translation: CASSHTYEQYF.

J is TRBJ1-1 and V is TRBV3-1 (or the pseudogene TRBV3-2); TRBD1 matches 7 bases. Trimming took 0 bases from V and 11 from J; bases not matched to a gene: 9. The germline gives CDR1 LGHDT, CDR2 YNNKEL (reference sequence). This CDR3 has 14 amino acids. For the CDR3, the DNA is TGTGCCAGCAGCCAAGATGGGGTGGGACAGAGGGCTTTCTTT. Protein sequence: CASSQDGVGQRAFF.

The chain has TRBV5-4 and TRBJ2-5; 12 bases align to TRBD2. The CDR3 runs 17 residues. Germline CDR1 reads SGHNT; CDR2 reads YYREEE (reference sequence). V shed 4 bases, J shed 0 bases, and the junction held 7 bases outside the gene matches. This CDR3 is CASSPPPSGGDQETQYF. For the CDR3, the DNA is TGTGCCAGCAGCCCGCCCCCTAGCGGGGGGGACCAAGAGACCCAGTACTTC.

This chain's CDR3 is CASSVGQGTYGYTF. The CDR3 nucleotides are TGTGCCAGCAGCGTAGGACAGGGGACCTATGGCTACACCTTC. The chain uses TRBV9 and TRBJ1-2, with 8 nucleotides matching TRBD1. The length of the CDR3 is 14 residues. The J segment lost 4 bases and the V segment lost 0 bases, leaving 2 bases of the junction unmatched. CDR1 and CDR2 (germline): SGDLS, YYNGEE.

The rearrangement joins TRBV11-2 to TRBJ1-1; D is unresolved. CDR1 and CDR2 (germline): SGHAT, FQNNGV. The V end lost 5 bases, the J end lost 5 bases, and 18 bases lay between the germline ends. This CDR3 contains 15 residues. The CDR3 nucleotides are TGTGCCAGCAGCCCTACGCCAGGCGTGGTTACTGAAGCTTTCTTT. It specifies CASSPTPGVVTEAFF.

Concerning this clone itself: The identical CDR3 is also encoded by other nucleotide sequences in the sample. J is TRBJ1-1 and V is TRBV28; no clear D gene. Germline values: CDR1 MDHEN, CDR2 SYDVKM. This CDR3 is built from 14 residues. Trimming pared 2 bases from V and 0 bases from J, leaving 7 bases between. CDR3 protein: CASSLDSMNTEAFF. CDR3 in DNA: TGTGCCAGCAGTTTAGATAGTATGAACACTGAAGCTTTCTTT.

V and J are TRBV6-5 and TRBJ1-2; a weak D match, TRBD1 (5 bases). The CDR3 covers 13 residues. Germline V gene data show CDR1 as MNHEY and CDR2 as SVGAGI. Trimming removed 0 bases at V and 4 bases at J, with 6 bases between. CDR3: CASSYSTVYGYTF. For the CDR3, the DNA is TGTGCCAGCAGTTACTCGACAGTCTATGGCTACACCTTC.

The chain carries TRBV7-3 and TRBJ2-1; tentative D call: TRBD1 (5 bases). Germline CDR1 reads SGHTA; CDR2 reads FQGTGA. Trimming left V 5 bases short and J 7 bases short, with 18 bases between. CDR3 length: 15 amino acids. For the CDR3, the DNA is TGTGCCAGCAGCCCTTACGACAGCCTCCGAAATGAGCAGTTCTTC. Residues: CASSPYDSLRNEQFF.

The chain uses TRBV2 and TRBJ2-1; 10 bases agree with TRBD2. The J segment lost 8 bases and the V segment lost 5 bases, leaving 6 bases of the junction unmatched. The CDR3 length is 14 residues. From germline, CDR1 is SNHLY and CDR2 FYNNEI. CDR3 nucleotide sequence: TGTGCCAGCAGTAGCGGGGGGGCCGTTTATGAGCAGTTCTTC. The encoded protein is CASSSGGAVYEQFF.

CDR3: CASSSQTGTGPKKLFF. CDR3 sequence (DNA): TGTGCCAGCAGCTCTCAAACCGGGACAGGGCCCAAAAAACTGTTTTTT. J is TRBJ1-4 and V is TRBV7-9, with TRBD1 matching 9 bases. V trimming: 4 bases; J trimming: 9 bases; junction bases outside the gene matches: 12. The CDR3 has 16 residues. Germline values: CDR1 SEHNR, CDR2 FQNEAQ (reference sequence).

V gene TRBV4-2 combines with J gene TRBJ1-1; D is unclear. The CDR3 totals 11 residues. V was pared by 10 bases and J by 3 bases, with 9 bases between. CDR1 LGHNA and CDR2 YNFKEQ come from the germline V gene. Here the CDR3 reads CATAHDTEAFF. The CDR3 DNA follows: TGTGCCACCGCACATGACACTGAAGCTTTCTTT.

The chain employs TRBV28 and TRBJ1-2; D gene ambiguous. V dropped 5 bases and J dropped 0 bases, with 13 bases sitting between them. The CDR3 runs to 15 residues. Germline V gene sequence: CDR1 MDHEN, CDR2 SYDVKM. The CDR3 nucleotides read TGTGCCAGCAGTCCAGGTCTTGCCTCTAACTATGGCTACACCTTC. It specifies CASSPGLASNYGYTF.

The CDR3 DNA reads as TGTGCCAGCAGCTGGGGCGGACAAGAGACCCAGTACTTC. It specifies CASSWGGQETQYF. The chain recombines TRBV11-2 with TRBJ2-5, with D tentatively TRBD1 (5 bases). CDR1 SGHAT and CDR2 FQNNGV come from the germline V gene. The CDR3 has 13 amino acids. V was trimmed by 4 bases and J by 2 bases, leaving 8 bases between them.

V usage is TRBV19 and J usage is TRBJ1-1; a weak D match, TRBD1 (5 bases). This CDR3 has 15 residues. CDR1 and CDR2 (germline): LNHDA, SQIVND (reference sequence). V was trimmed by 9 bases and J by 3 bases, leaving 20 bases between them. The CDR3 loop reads CASRRGSTLYTEAFF. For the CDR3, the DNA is TGTGCCAGCCGTAGGGGCAGCACTCTTTACACTGAAGCTTTCTTT.

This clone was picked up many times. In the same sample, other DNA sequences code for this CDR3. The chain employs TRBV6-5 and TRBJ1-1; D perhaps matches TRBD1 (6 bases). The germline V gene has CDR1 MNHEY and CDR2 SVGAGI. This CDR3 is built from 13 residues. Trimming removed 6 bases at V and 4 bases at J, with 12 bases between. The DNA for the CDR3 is TGTGCCAGCAGACAGGGTTTCGGCACTGAAGCTTTCTTT. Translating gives CASRQGFGTEAFF.

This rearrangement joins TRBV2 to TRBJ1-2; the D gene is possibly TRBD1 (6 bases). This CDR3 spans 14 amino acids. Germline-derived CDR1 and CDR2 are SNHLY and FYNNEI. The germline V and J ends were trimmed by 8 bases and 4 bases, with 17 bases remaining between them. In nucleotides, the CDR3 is TGTGCCAGCCGGGGGGGCGGAGGTGCCTATGGCTACACCTTC. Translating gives CASRGGGGAYGYTF.

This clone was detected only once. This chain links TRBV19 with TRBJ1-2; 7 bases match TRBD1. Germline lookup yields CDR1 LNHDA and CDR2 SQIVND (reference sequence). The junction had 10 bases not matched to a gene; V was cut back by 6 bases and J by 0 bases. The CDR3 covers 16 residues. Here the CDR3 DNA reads TGTGCCAGTAGCTGGCAGGGGGTAACCACTAACTATGGCTACACCTTC. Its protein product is CASSWQGVTTNYGYTF.

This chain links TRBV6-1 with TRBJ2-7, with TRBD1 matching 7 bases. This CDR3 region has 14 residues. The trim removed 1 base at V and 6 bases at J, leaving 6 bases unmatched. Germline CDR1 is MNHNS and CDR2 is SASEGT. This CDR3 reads CASSEGTGGSEQYF. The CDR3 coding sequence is TGTGCCAGCAGTGAAGGGACAGGTGGTTCCGAGCAGTACTTC.

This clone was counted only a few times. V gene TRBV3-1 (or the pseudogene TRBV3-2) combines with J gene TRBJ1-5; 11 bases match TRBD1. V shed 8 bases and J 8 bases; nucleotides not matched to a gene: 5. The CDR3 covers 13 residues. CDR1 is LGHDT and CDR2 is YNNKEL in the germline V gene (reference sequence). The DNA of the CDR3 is TGTGCCAGCGGGACAGGGGGTATGAAGCCCCAGCATTTT. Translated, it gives CASGTGGMKPQHF.